The 8 T cell receptor beta chains given below trace back to one sample, sequenced in a study of blood T cell repertoires in COVID-19. Sequencing was performed with immunoSEQ multiplex PCR; in TCRdb, only in-frame clones are kept and a portion is missing. The sample lists around 130,000 clones; 85% to 90% were seen once. Sequencing was performed on peripheral blood. All receptors derive from a man between 60 and 70 years old with acute or convalescent COVID-19.

The rearrangement joins TRBV30 to TRBJ1-5, with 7 bases matching TRBD1. This CDR3 spans 15 amino acids. J lost 1 base, V lost 1 base, and 4 bases had no gene match. CDR1 GTSNPN and CDR2 SVGIG come from the germline V gene (reference sequence). The CDR3 nucleotides read TGTGCCTGGAGTGCACAGGGGCTAAGCAATCAGCCCCAGCATTTT. It encodes CAWSAQGLSNQPQHF. The full variable domain, completed using reference TRBV30 and TRBJ1-5, is SQTIHQWPATLVQPVGSPLSLECTVEGTSNPNLYWYRQAAGRGLQLLFYSVGIGQISSEVPQNLSASRPQDRQFILSSKKLLLSDSGFYLCAWSAQGLSNQPQHFGDGTRLSIL.

The rearrangement links TRBV28 to TRBJ1-5; tentative D call: TRBD1 (5 bases). This CDR3 region has 12 residues. Germline V gene data show CDR1 as MDHEN and CDR2 as SYDVKM. V lost 5 bases, J lost 11 bases, and 13 bases lay in between. CDR3: CASSPAPRAQHF. In DNA, the CDR3 is TGTGCCAGCAGTCCTGCCCCCAGGGCCCAGCATTTT.

The V gene is TRBV7-8, the J gene TRBJ2-7; 9 bases fit TRBD1. The junction had 7 bases not matched to a gene; V was cut back by 5 bases and J by 2 bases. The CDR3 totals 15 residues. The V gene's germline CDR1 is SGHVS and CDR2 FQNEAQ. The CDR3 coding sequence is TGTGCCAGCAGCGCCTACAGGGGGCCTGCCTACGAGCAGTACTTC. This gives the protein CASSAYRGPAYEQYF.

The chain employs TRBV5-4 and TRBJ2-3; 8 nucleotides agree with TRBD1. CDR3 size: 16 residues. J was trimmed by 4 bases and V by 2 bases; bases with no gene match: 9. Germline loops: CDR1 SGHNT, CDR2 YYREEE (reference sequence). CDR3 sequence reads: CASSLEPSTGADTQYF. The CDR3 DNA reads as TGTGCCAGCAGCTTAGAACCGTCGACAGGGGCAGATACGCAGTATTTT.

The sample holds a few counts of this clone. This rearrangement joins TRBV29-1 to TRBJ2-7; D gene uncertain. Germline loops: CDR1 SQVTM, CDR2 ANQGSEA. This CDR3 has 13 residues. V lost 1 base and J lost 6, with 13 bases in between. The chain's CDR3 is CSVEGQKYGEQYF. The CDR3 DNA sequence: TGCAGCGTTGAAGGGCAGAAATATGGCGAGCAGTACTTC.

J is TRBJ2-7 and V is TRBV27; D is perhaps TRBD1 (6 bases). CDR1 and CDR2 (germline): MNHEY, SMNVEV (reference sequence). The CDR3 is 17 residues long. V dropped 5 bases and J dropped 0 bases, with 20 bases sitting between them. In DNA form, the CDR3 reads TGTGCCAGCAGTCCACAACCCTACCCGGACAGCTCCTACGAGCAGTACTTC. Amino acids: CASSPQPYPDSSYEQYF.

V gene TRBV5-1 combines with J gene TRBJ1-2, with TRBD1 identical over 12 bases. CDR3 length: 16 residues. Per germline, CDR1 SGHRS and CDR2 YFSETQ. V gave up 0 bases and J gave up 4 bases; unmatched junction bases: 4. As DNA, the CDR3 is TGCGCCAGCAGCTTGGACGGGACAGGGGGCGCCTATGGCTACACCTTC. It translates to CASSLDGTGGAYGYTF. The full variable domain, in which reference TRBV5-1 and TRBJ1-2 provide the parts outside the CDR3, is KAGVTQTPRYLIKTRGQQVTLSCSPISGHRSVSWYQQTPGQGLQFLFEYFSETQRNKGNFPGRFSGRQFSNSRSEMNVSTLELGDSALYLCASSLDGTGGAYGYTFGSGTRLTVV.

The chain has TRBV13 and TRBJ2-4, with TRBD2 identical over 11 bases. The CDR3 spans 16 residues. Germline lookup yields CDR1 PRHDT and CDR2 FYEKMQ (reference sequence). After removal of 5 bases from V and 6 bases from J, the junction contained 9 bases not matched to a gene. The CDR3 region has the DNA TGTGCCAGCAGCCCTCCGGGTAGCGGGAGGGGAAACATTCAGTACTTC. Translation gives CASSPPGSGRGNIQYF. Using reference TRBV13 and TRBJ2-4 for the parts outside the CDR3, the full variable domain is AAGVIQSPRHLIKEKRETATLKCYPIPRHDTVYWYQQGPGQDPQFLISFYEKMQSDKGSIPDRFSAQQFSDYHSELNMSSLELGDSALYFCASSPPGSGRGNIQYFGAGTRLSVL.